One sample yielded the 7 T cell receptor beta chains listed below, sequenced in a study of control samples from healthy donors and cancer patients. Sequencing was performed with immunoSEQ multiplex PCR; in TCRdb, only in-frame clones are kept and a portion is missing. Of approximately 45,000 clones listed, 91% are singletons. The sample taken for sequencing was PBMCs. These receptors were obtained from a woman in her forties with head and neck cancer.

The chain couples TRBV19 to TRBJ2-1; no definite D call. Germline V gene sequence: CDR1 LNHDA, CDR2 SQIVND (reference sequence). Trimming removed 0 bases from V and 4 bases from J, with 7 bases in between. The CDR3 has 14 amino acids. The CDR3 reads CASSIDRQYNEQFF. The CDR3, as DNA: TGTGCCAGTAGTATAGACAGGCAGTACAATGAGCAGTTCTTC.

J is TRBJ2-7 and V is TRBV19; 12 bases map to TRBD1. The CDR3 extends over 14 amino acids. V lost 6 bases to trimming and J lost 6 bases; unmatched junction nucleotides: 6. In germline, CDR1 is LNHDA, CDR2 SQIVND (reference sequence). The CDR3 DNA reads TGTGCCAGTAGGGAAGGGGACAGGGGGCTCGAGCAGTACTTC. It is translated as CASREGDRGLEQYF.

This clone was recorded once. This chain joins TRBV2 and TRBJ2-6, with 9 nucleotides matching TRBD1. Germline loops: CDR1 SNHLY, CDR2 FYNNEI. V shed 4 bases, J shed 2 bases, and the junction held 6 bases outside the gene matches. The CDR3 runs to 17 residues. This CDR3 reads CASSVQGAATGANVLTF. CDR3 nucleotides: TGTGCCAGCAGTGTACAGGGGGCTGCTACTGGGGCCAACGTCCTGACTTTC.

The chain is built from TRBV25-1 and TRBJ2-3, with 8 bases matching TRBD1. V dropped 3 bases and J dropped 4; count of bases not matched to a gene: 3. The germline CDR1 and CDR2 sequences are MGHDK and SYGVNS. This CDR3 spans 14 amino acids. The CDR3: CASSDPGGADTQYF. DNA for the CDR3: TGTGCCAGCAGTGACCCAGGGGGCGCAGATACGCAGTATTTT.

This clone was counted a single time. This sequence joins TRBV6-5 and TRBJ1-2, with 10 bases lining up with TRBD1. The CDR3 spans 12 residues. The V gene's germline CDR1 is MNHEY and CDR2 SVGAGI. V trimming: 6 bases; J trimming: 8 bases; junction bases outside the gene matches: 3. The CDR3 sequence: CASRTGGWGYTF. The CDR3 nucleotides read TGTGCCAGCAGGACAGGGGGCTGGGGCTACACCTTC.

The chain combines TRBV4-1 with TRBJ1-2; D is possibly TRBD1 (6 bases). This CDR3 contains 14 residues. The germline CDR1 and CDR2 sequences are MGHRA and YSYEKL. The V gene lost 5 bases and the J gene lost 3 bases, with 13 bases spanning the gap. The CDR3: CASSGWTAHYGYTF. The CDR3 nucleotides are TGCGCCAGCAGCGGCTGGACAGCTCACTATGGCTACACCTTC.

This rearrangement joins TRBV3-1 (or the pseudogene TRBV3-2) to TRBJ2-2; 9 bases align to TRBD2. This CDR3 is 17 amino acids long. Germline V gene sequence: CDR1 LGHDT, CDR2 YNNKEL (reference sequence). Trimming cost V 3 bases and J 1 base; bases outside gene matches: 6. Here the CDR3 DNA reads TGTGCCAGCAGCCAGTTAGCGGGGGCCCTGAACACCGGGGAGCTGTTTTTT. Translated: CASSQLAGALNTGELFF.